This T cell receptor beta chain was captured by sequencing in a study of Ad26.COV2.S vaccination and SARS-CoV-2 variants. Study context: COV1001, an Ad26.COV2.S trial, supplied this vaccine-arm donor. Ad26.COV2.S was injected intramuscularly once or twice, 56 days apart. Study-level results: Researchers cautioned that TCR breadth and depth analyses may have underestimated total T cell responses. Comparability of non-spike TCR breadth was observed across vaccine and placebo recipients.

This clone was recorded once. What it recognizes is unknown. Noted treatment: roughly 19 received Ad26.COV2.S at low or high dose, single or two shots; roughly five received placebo; per-sample allocation not given. Specimens were obtained on day 63 following the first vaccine or placebo injection. The CDR3 is 13 amino acids. The V end was cut by 6 bases, the J end by 9 bases, with 17 bases between. Germline V gene sequence: CDR1 MGHDK, CDR2 SYGVNS. TCRdb's table, derived via immunoSEQ multiplex PCR, lists solely in-frame clones and lacks some. There are fewer than 400,000 clones in the sample; roughly nine tenths occur only once, and 3.5% lies in the top ten.

This receptor was obtained from a person aged 18-65 years who received the Ad26.COV2.S COVID-19 vaccine or a placebo. This rearrangement joins TRBV25-1 to TRBJ1-1; a weak D match, TRBD1 (6 bases). This sample comprised peripheral blood, obtained in a trial of Ad26.COV2.S vaccine versus placebo. The CDR3 sequence: CASRGHAGEKAFF. The DNA for the CDR3 is TGTGCCAGCAGGGGACACGCGGGAGAAAAAGCTTTCTTT.